This T cell receptor (beta chain) emerged from a study of regulatory T cells in long-lasting Graves disease (dated by TCRdb to 2020 to 2022). For context, the study as a whole: Persistent Graves' disease meant more than 5 years of antithyroid drug treatment with TSH receptor autoantibodies that stayed positive. Peripheral blood TCR sequencing and RNA sequencing compared persistent Graves' disease patients with newly diagnosed Graves' disease patients. The study took place in China and was registered as a clinical trial. A total of roughly 33 samples underwent TCR sequencing: 13 from persistent and roughly 20 from newly diagnosed Graves' disease patients. In the clinical cohort, patients with persistent Graves' disease had used antithyroid drugs for an average of around 10 years. Results the study describes overall, beyond this receptor: The small sample size was acknowledged by the authors as a limitation that may reduce accuracy. Only peripheral blood was studied, because thyroid tissue, the primary lesion, was inaccessible. Persistent Graves' disease patients showed lower TCR Shannon entropy and fewer highly expanded clones than newly diagnosed patients, suggesting clonal expansion. Patients with persistent disease shared more public clonotypes (approximately 2,500) than newly diagnosed patients did (approximately 990). Sequencing and analysis were limited to the TCR beta chain.

Library preparation employed multiplex PCR. Instrument used: Illumina HiSeq 4000. CDR3 regions were amplified by Arm-PCR with iRepertoire HTBI primers to construct TCR beta libraries. PCR products were gel purified before sequencing. The study's own analysis went as follows. Across samples, roughly 60 TRBV and 13 to 15 TRBJ segments were identified and used for gene usage analysis of CDR3 amino acid clonotypes. COPE and FqMerger were used to merge the filtered high-quality paired reads into contigs. Contigs were aligned with BLAST to IMGT TRBV, TRBD and TRBJ reference genes, and CDR3 was defined per IMGT. Clonotypes above 0.1% frequency were classified as highly expanded clones. Repertoire diversity was measured by Shannon entropy, and V-J evenness by the Gini coefficient. A clonotype was considered public if more than one individual shared it. The raw public data were reprocessed by TCRdb itself: fastp quality trimming at Q25, MiXCR clonotype calling, in-frame beta chains only. Merged by CDR3 protein, the rows form single entries marked with the most common genes and DNA. The V and J calls shown here were made by TCRdb, not taken from the authors' results. Present in this sample are a few hundred thousand distinct CDR3 sequences, about 20% of which were seen just once. The ten most abundant clones make up approximately 26% of the sample.

Ten or more counts support this clonotype. Its antigen target is currently unknown. Germline and junction disagree at one end, which may indicate a read error. Per the publication, the time point label means: persistent/refractory GD, antithyroid drugs over 5 years with positive TRAb. RNA was extracted from PBMCs in TRIzol for both TCR sequencing and RNA sequencing. Graves' disease was diagnosed according to American Thyroid Association guidelines. Patients were recruited from an endocrinology department in Xi'an, China. From each patient, roughly 9 milliliters of peripheral blood was collected into an EDTA anticoagulant tube. PBMCs were isolated by Ficoll Paque Plus density gradient separation without further T cell sorting. An Agilent 2100 Bioanalyzer and agarose gel were used to assess RNA quality, and a NanoDrop 2000 was used to measure RNA concentration. This receptor was obtained from a female donor with Graves disease. The input for sequencing was peripheral blood mononuclear cells (PBMCs), taken when the disease was refractory, from a patient treated with antithyroid drugs.

Here is the DNA: TGTGCCAGCAGTTTGGAGGGGTCGGCTATCTTC. The resulting protein is CASSLEGSAIF. The rearrangement joined TRBV28 to TRBJ1-2, and perhaps TRBD1 as D gene, on 5 matching bases. CDR1 and CDR2, looked up from the germline V gene, are MDHEN and SYDVKM. Taken from cysteine to phenylalanine, the CDR3 has 11 residues. Only the CDR3 DNA stays, 33 bases, in frame from base 1.